This TCR beta chain was sequenced for a study of T cell repertoires in cytomegalovirus infection. Overall study: CMV infection together with matching HLA type was indicated by public TCR beta signatures. Findings and limits, study-wide: Ex vivo responses were dominated by HLA-C-restricted CMV-specific TCR beta clonotypes.

The germline V and J ends were trimmed by 6 bases and 0 bases, with 9 bases remaining between them. Germline loops: CDR1 MNHGY, CDR2 SAAAGT. The CDR3 consists of 14 residues. In TCRdb, the reads were re-called with MiXCR into one record per CDR3 protein. This table has 150,000 to 200,000 distinct CDR3 sequences, 15% to 20% appearing once. This clonotype occurred a few times. Its antigen is unidentified. The TCR comes from a human donor in good health (CMV status not recorded). Some clones in this sample may be carry-over from other donors' samples. Sequencing was performed on PBMCs. V and J are TRBV6-8 and TRBJ2-1; TRBD2 might be the D (6 bases). CDR3: CASRDGGSYNEQFF. CDR3 nucleotides: TGTGCCAGCAGGGACGGGGGCTCCTACAATGAGCAGTTCTTC.